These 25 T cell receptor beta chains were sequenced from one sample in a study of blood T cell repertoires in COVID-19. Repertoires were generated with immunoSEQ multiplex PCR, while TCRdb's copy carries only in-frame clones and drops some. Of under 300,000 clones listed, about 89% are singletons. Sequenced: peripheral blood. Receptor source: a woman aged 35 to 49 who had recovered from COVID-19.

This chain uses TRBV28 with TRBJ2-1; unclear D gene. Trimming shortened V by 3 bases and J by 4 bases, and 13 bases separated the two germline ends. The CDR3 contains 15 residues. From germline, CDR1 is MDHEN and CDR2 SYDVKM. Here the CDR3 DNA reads TGTGCCAGCAGTTTTAGCCCAAACGGGTACAATGAGCAGTTCTTC. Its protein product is CASSFSPNGYNEQFF. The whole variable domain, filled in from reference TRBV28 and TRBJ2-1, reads DVKVTQSSRYLVKRTGEKVFLECVQDMDHENMFWYRQDPGLGLRLIYFSYDVKMKEKGDIPEGYSVSREKKERFSLILESASTNQTSMYLCASSFSPNGYNEQFFGPGTRLTVL.

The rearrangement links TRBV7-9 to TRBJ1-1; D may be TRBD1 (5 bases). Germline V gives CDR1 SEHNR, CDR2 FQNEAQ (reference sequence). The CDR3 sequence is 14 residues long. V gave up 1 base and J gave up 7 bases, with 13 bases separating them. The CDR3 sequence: CASSLVSREVEAFF. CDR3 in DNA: TGTGCCAGCAGCTTAGTGAGCAGGGAAGTTGAAGCTTTCTTT.

This CDR3 reads CASSFGEGYEQYF. CDR3 coding DNA: TGTGCCAGCAGTTTCGGGGAAGGGTACGAGCAGTACTTC. The V gene is TRBV27, the J gene TRBJ2-7, with D perhaps TRBD2 (5 bases). V shed 3 bases and J shed 4 bases, with 10 bases lying between them. Germline-derived CDR1 and CDR2 are MNHEY and SMNVEV (reference sequence). This CDR3 is 13 amino acids long.

The CDR3 loop is CASRQGMNSPLHF. The CDR3 coding sequence is TGTGCCAGTAGACAGGGGATGAATTCACCCCTCCACTTT. V is TRBV2 and J is TRBJ1-6; 8 nucleotides line up with TRBD1. V lost 9 bases and J lost 7; bases outside the gene matches: 5. Germline V gene lookup returns CDR1 SNHLY and CDR2 FYNNEI. The length of the CDR3 is 13 residues.

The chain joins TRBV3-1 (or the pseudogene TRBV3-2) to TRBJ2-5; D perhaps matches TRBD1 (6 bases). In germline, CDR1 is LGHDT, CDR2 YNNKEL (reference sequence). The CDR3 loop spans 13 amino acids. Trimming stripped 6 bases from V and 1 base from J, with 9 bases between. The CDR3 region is CASRGTPQETQYF. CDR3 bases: TGTGCCAGCAGAGGGACACCCCAAGAGACCCAGTACTTC.

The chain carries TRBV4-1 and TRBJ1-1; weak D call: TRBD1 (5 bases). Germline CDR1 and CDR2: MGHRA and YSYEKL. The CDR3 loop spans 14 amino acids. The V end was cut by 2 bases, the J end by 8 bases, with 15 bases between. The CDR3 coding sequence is TGCGCCAGCAGCCAACGTATAGAGACAGTCGAAGCTTTCTTT. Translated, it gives CASSQRIETVEAFF.

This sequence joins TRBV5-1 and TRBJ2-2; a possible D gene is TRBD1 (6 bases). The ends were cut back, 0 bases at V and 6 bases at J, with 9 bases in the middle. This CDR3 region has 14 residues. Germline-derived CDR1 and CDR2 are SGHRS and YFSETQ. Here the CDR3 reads CASSLGQDPGELFF. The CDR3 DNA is TGCGCCAGCAGCTTGGGACAGGACCCCGGGGAGCTGTTTTTT.

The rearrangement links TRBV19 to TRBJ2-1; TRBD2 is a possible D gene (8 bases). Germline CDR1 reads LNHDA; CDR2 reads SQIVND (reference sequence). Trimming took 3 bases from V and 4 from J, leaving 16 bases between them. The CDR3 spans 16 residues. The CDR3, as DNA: TGTGCCAGTAGTATCATTAGCGGGACAGTGTACAATGAGCAGTTCTTC. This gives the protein CASSIISGTVYNEQFF.

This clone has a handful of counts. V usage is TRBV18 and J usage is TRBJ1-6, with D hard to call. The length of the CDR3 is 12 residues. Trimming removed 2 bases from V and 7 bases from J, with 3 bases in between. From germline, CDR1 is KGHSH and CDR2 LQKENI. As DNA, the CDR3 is TGTGCCAGCTCACCAGGCAATTCACCCCTCCACTTT. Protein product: CASSPGNSPLHF.

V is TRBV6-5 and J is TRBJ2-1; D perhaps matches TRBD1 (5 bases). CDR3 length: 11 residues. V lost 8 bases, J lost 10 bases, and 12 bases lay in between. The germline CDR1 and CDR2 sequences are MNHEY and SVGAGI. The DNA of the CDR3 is TGTGCCAGCGGACCCGACAGAGAGCAGTTCTTC. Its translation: CASGPDREQFF.

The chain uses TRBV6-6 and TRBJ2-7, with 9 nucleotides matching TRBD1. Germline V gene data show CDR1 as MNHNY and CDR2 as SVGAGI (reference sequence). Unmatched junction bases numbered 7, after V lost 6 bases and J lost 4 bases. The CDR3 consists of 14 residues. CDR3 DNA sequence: TGTGCCAGCAGGGTCGGGACAGGGCGATACGAGCAGTACTTC. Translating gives CASRVGTGRYEQYF.

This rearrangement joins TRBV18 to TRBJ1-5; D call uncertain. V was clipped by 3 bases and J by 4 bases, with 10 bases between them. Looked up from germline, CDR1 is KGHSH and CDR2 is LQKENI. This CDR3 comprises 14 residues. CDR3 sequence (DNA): TGTGCCAGCTCACCCACACCGAGGAATCAGCCCCAGCATTTT. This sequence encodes CASSPTPRNQPQHF.

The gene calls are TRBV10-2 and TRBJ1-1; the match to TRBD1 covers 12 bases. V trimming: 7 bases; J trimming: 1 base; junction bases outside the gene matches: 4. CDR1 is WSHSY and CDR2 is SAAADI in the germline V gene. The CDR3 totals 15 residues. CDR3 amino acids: CASTGTGGWNTEAFF. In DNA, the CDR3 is TGCGCCAGCACTGGGACAGGGGGCTGGAACACTGAAGCTTTCTTT.

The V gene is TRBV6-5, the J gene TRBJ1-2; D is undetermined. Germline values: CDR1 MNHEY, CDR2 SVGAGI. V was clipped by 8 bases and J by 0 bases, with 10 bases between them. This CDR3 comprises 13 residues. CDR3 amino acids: CASGSRSNYGYTF. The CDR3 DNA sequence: TGTGCCAGCGGGAGCAGATCTAACTATGGCTACACCTTC.

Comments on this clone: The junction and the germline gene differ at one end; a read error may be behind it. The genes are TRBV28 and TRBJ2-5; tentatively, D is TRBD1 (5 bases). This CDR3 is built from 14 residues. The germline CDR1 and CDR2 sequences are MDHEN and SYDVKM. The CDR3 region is CASSTPGFEETQYF. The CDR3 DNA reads TGTGCAAGCAGTACCCCAGGGTTTGAGGAGACCCAGTACTTC.

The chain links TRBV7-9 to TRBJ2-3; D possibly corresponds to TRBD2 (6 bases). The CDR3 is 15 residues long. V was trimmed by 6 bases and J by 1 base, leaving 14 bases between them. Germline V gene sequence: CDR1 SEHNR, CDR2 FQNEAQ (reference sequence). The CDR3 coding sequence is TGTGCCAGCAGTCCCGGGGGAGCAGGCACAGATACGCAGTATTTT. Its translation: CASSPGGAGTDTQYF.

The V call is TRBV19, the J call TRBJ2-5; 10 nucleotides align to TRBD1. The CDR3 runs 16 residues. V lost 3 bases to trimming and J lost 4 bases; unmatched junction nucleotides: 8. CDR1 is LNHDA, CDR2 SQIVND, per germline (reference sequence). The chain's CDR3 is CASSILGGQGRETQYF. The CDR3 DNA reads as TGTGCCAGTAGTATCTTGGGGGGACAGGGGAGAGAGACCCAGTACTTC.

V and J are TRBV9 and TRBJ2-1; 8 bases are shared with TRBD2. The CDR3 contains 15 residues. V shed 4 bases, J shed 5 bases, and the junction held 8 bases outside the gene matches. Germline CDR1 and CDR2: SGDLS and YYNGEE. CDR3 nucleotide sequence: TGTGCCAGCAGCCACGGACTAGCCCCAGACAATGAGCAGTTCTTC. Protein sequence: CASSHGLAPDNEQFF.

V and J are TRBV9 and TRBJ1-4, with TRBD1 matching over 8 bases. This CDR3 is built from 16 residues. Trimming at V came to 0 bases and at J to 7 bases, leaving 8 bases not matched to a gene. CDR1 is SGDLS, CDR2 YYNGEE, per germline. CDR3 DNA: TGTGCCAGCAGCGTAGGATTGGGGACAGGTAGTGAAAAACTGTTTTTT. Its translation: CASSVGLGTGSEKLFF.

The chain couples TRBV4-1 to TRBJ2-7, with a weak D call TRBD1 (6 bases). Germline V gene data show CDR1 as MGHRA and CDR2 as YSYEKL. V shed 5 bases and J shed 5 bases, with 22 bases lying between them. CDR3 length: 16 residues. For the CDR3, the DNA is TGCGCCAGCAGCACCTTCAAGGGGGAAAGAGGTGACGAGCAGTACTTC. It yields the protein CASSTFKGERGDEQYF.

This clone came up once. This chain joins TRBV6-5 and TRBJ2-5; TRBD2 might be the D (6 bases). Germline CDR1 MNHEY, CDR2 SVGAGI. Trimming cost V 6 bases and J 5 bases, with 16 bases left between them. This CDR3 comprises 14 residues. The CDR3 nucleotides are TGTGCCAGCAGGACGGGGCGGGAATCTGAGACCCAGTACTTC. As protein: CASRTGRESETQYF.

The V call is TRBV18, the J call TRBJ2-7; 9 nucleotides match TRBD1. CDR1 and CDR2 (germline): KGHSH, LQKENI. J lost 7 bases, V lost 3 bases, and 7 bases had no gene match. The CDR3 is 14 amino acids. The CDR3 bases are TGTGCCAGCTCACCCGGGACAGGGTTGGAAGAGCAGTACTTC. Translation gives CASSPGTGLEEQYF.

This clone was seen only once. The CDR3 region has the DNA TGTGCCAGCACATACGACAGCGAATATGGCTACACCTTC. Protein sequence: CASTYDSEYGYTF. The rearrangement joins TRBV6-5 to TRBJ1-2; tentative D call: TRBD1 (5 bases). The CDR3 is made up of 13 amino acids. V was pared by 7 bases and J by 5 bases, with 14 bases between. Germline CDR1 reads MNHEY; CDR2 reads SVGAGI.

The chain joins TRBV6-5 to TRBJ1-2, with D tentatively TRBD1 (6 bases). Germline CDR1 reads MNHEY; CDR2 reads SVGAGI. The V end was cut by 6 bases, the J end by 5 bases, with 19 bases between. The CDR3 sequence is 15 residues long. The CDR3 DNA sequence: TGTGCCAGCAGCGCGAGTGCAGGGGCATTTTATGGCTACACCTTC. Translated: CASSASAGAFYGYTF.

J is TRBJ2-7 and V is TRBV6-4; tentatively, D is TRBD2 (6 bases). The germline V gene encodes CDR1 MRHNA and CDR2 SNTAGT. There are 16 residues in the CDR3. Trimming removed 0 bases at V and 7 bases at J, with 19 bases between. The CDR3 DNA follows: TGTGCCAGCAGTGACTCGGCTCGGGAGCAATTTAGTGAGCAGTACTTC. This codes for CASSDSAREQFSEQYF.